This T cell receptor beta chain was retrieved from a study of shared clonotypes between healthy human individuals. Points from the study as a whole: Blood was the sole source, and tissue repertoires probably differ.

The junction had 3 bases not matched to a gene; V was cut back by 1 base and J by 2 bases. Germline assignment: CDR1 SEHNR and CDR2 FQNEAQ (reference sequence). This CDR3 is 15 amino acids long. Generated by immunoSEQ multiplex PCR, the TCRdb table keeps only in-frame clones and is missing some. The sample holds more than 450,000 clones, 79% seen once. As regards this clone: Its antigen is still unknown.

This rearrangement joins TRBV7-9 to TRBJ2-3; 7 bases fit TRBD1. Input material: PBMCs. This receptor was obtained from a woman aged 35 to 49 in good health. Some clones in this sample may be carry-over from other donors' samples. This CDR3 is CASSLDRGHTDTQYF. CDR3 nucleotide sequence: TGTGCCAGCAGCTTAGATAGGGGGCACACAGATACGCAGTATTTT. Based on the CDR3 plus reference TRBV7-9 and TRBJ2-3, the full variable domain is DTGVSQNPRHKITKRGQNVTFRCDPISEHNRLYWYRQTLGQGPEFLTYFQNEAQLEKSRLLSDRFSAERPKGSFSTLEIQRTEQGDSAMYLCASSLDRGHTDTQYFGPGTRLTVL.